This T cell receptor (beta chain) derives from a study of blood T cell repertoires in COVID-19 (dated by TCRdb to 2019 to 2021). Background for the entire study: Samples from collaborators originated in the United States, Italy and Spain and spanned both the acute and convalescent phases of COVID-19. The prospective study material was composed of cDNA or gDNA derived from T cells, B-cell-depleted T cells, or PBMCs. Deeply sampled blood TCRbeta repertoires from subjects exposed to, actively infected with, or recovered from COVID-19 were included in the dataset. A de-identified subject ID, COVID-19 status, age in years and sex were almost always included in the sample metadata. Where HLA class I and class II types were available, the types were taken from metadata supplied by the sample provider, not from assay-based typing. A freely available public database, intended as a resource for researchers studying the immune response to SARS-CoV-2, is where the repertoires were released. The samples were drawn from two sources: the first 160 participants of the ongoing ImmuneRACE study, and 1,254 subjects contributed by 6 global collaborators. Results and caveats for the whole study, not just this receptor: The quantity of clinical and demographic metadata differed by source and by participant and was supplied without curation.

CDR1 and CDR2, looked up from the germline V gene, are SGHTA and FQGTGA. V is pruned by 4 bases and J by 8 bases, leaving 7 bases of the junction without a gene match. The CDR3 starts with the cysteine, ends with the phenylalanine, and has 15 residues. Just CDR3 DNA is preserved here, 45 bases in frame from base 1. The immunoSEQ Assay, a bias-controlled multiplex PCR, was used to amplify TCRbeta CDR3 regions from genomic DNA. On the authors' methods: Nucleated cell counts per sample were estimated from amplification of reference gene primers within the assay. Sequence reads were collapsed and filtered to measure the absolute abundance of every unique TCRbeta CDR3 rearrangement. Productive Simpson clonality was computed per sample as the square root of Simpson's diversity index over productive rearrangements. Imported from immuneACCESS, the table was reduced by TCRdb to in-frame sequences with V and J called. These copies leave out some clones; in studies compared against another copy, an unresolved V gene accounts for under half, and the cause of the remainder is not known. V and J calls and clone size are those listed in that table; D and trimming were worked out from the DNA. The sample profile shows roughly 280,000 clones; 85% to 90% of them were found once. The ten largest clones take up about 3.6% of the sample.

Whole blood was collected in K2EDTA tubes by collaborating institutions according to the institutions' own protocols. For TCRbeta analysis, collaborator samples were shipped as frozen whole blood, as isolated PBMCs, or as DNA extracted from either sample type. In regard to this clone: Its cognate antigen has yet to be identified. The sample holds no much larger clone one base away, and base qualities are not on file.

The sample taken for sequencing was peripheral blood. The TCR comes from a man aged 18 to 35 with active or convalescent COVID-19. Here the chain combines TRBV7-3 and TRBJ2-1; 11 central nucleotides agree with TRBD1. CDR3 loop: CASSWGQGEIDEQFF. The DNA sequence is as follows: TGTGCCAGCAGCTGGGGACAGGGGGAAATAGATGAGCAGTTCTTC.